Below, 7 T cell receptor beta chains from the same sample are listed, as sequenced in a study of T-cell reconstitution after alpha-beta-depleted transplantation in children. During its preparation, the TCRbeta library received unique molecular identifiers. TCRdb re-derived calls from the PCR reads in MiXCR, one entry per CDR3 protein. The sample includes about 980,000 distinct CDR3 sequences, about 29% of them seen just once. The material sequenced was PBMCs, mostly from graft donor cells, taken 360 days after TCRalphabeta/CD19-depleted stem cell transplant. The receptors were gathered from a boy younger than two who had a stem cell transplant for SCID, so the T cells may come from the graft donor.

The rearrangement links TRBV9 to TRBJ2-3; D is possibly TRBD2 (6 bases). This CDR3 comprises 17 residues. Looked up from germline, CDR1 is SGDLS and CDR2 is YYNGEE. V was trimmed by 4 bases and J by 4 bases, leaving 22 bases between them. The CDR3 spells CASSPIALGRGADTQYF. In DNA form, the CDR3 reads TGTGCCAGCAGCCCGATCGCGTTGGGGCGCGGGGCAGATACGCAGTATTTT.

The chain combines TRBV4-1 with TRBJ2-5; no clear D gene. This CDR3 region has 13 residues. The V end lost 1 base, the J end lost 5 bases, and 8 bases lay between the germline ends. Germline CDR1 MGHRA, CDR2 YSYEKL. CDR3 nucleotide sequence: TGCGCCAGCAGCCAAGCCCTCCGGGAGACCCAGTACTTC. Encoded protein: CASSQALRETQYF.

V is TRBV5-1 and J is TRBJ2-1; D is uncertain. Germline CDR1 SGHRS, CDR2 YFSETQ. The V and J ends lost 3 bases and 9 bases respectively, with 16 bases between them. This CDR3 is 14 amino acids long. CDR3 amino acids: CASSSDLMGGEQFF. The CDR3 DNA reads as TGCGCCAGCAGCTCGGACCTCATGGGCGGTGAGCAGTTCTTC.

This clonotype has at least ten counts. The chain has TRBV7-3 and TRBJ2-3; unclear D gene. The germline V gene has CDR1 SGHTA and CDR2 FQGTGA. The CDR3 has 15 amino acids. V gave up 2 bases and J gave up 1 base, with 10 bases separating them. CDR3 amino acids: CASSLGDFGTDTQYF. The CDR3 region has the DNA TGTGCCAGCAGCTTAGGGGATTTTGGCACAGATACGCAGTATTTT.

This clonotype showed up just a few times. The chain carries TRBV12-3 or TRBV12-4 and TRBJ1-3; D perhaps matches TRBD1 (6 bases). V was trimmed by 4 bases and J by 2 bases, leaving 9 bases between them. CDR3 size: 14 residues. The CDR3 bases are TGTGCCAGCAGTTCTAGACAGGCTGGAAACACCATATATTTT. It yields the protein CASSSRQAGNTIYF.

The rearrangement links TRBV20-1 to TRBJ1-2, with TRBD1 identical over 7 bases. With 6 bases clipped from V and 0 bases from J, the junction kept 4 bases outside the gene matches. The CDR3 length is 13 residues. The germline CDR1 and CDR2 sequences are DFQATT and SNEGSKA (reference sequence). CDR3 DNA sequence: TGCAGTGCGGACAGGAGAGCTAACTATGGCTACACCTTC. Translated: CSADRRANYGYTF.

The chain is built from TRBV7-3 and TRBJ2-3; 10 bases are shared with TRBD2. The CDR3 extends over 15 amino acids. The V gene's germline CDR1 is SGHTA and CDR2 FQGTGA. Trimming cost V 5 bases and J 5 bases; bases outside gene matches: 7. CDR3 protein: CASSLSGGAEDTQYF. The CDR3 nucleotides read TGTGCCAGCAGCCTAAGCGGGGGGGCAGAAGATACGCAGTATTTT.